One and the same sample provided the 21 T cell receptor beta chains below, sequenced in a study of blood T cell repertoires in COVID-19. This table comes from immunoSEQ multiplex PCR, and its TCRdb copy is limited to in-frame clones, with some not included. The table includes fewer than 150,000 clones, approximately 90% detected once. Sequencing input: peripheral blood. These receptor sequences come from a woman aged 45-60 years with acute or convalescent COVID-19.

This chain links TRBV5-1 with TRBJ2-1, with TRBD2 identical over 11 bases. Germline V lookup: CDR1 SGHRS, CDR2 YFSETQ. Trimming cost V 0 bases and J 9 bases; bases outside gene matches: 5. The CDR3 has 15 amino acids. CDR3 residues: CASSLGSGGASEQFF. CDR3 coding DNA: TGCGCCAGCAGCTTGGGTAGCGGGGGGGCCAGTGAGCAGTTCTTC.

The chain has TRBV19 and TRBJ1-2; unclear D gene. CDR3 length: 13 amino acids. V shed 7 bases and J shed 8 bases, with 17 bases lying between them. Germline assignment: CDR1 LNHDA and CDR2 SQIVND (reference sequence). CDR3 sequence: CASKAGLQTGYTF. The CDR3 nucleotides are TGTGCCAGTAAGGCAGGCCTCCAAACAGGCTACACCTTC.

This chain's CDR3 is CASNMGQLHSPLHF. DNA for the CDR3: TGCGCCAGCAACATGGGACAGCTCCATTCACCCCTCCACTTT. The gene calls are TRBV10-2 and TRBJ1-6, with TRBD1 matching 7 bases. Germline-derived CDR1 and CDR2 are WSHSY and SAAADI. CDR3 length: 14 residues. Germline trimming cut 7 bases from V and 8 bases from J; bases unmatched to any gene: 8.

The rearrangement links TRBV28 to TRBJ1-5; possibly TRBD1 for D (5 bases). The germline V gene has CDR1 MDHEN and CDR2 SYDVKM. This CDR3 comprises 14 residues. Trimming removed 5 bases from V and 6 bases from J, with 14 bases in between. In DNA, the CDR3 is TGTGCCAGCAGTAATAGCCAGGGCGGTCAGCCCCAGCATTTT. Translating it yields CASSNSQGGQPQHF.

V usage is TRBV7-9 and J usage is TRBJ1-2; 7 bases agree with TRBD1. Germline V gene data show CDR1 as SEHNR and CDR2 as FQNEAQ (reference sequence). Losses at the gene ends were 5 bases for V and 1 base for J; bases not matched to a gene: 13. CDR3 length: 17 residues. This CDR3 is CASSHKLVTGVNYGYTF. CDR3 DNA sequence: TGTGCCAGCAGCCACAAGCTCGTCACAGGGGTTAACTATGGCTACACCTTC.

This chain uses TRBV27 with TRBJ1-5, with 10 nucleotides matching TRBD1. Germline V CDR1 and CDR2: MNHEY, SMNVEV (reference sequence). There are 18 residues in the CDR3. V lost 0 bases and J lost 0; bases outside the gene matches: 5. CDR3 nucleotide sequence: TGTGCCAGCAGTTTATCGACAGGGGGCTTAAATAGCAATCAGCCCCAGCATTTT. Its translation: CASSLSTGGLNSNQPQHF.

The V and J genes are TRBV7-2 and TRBJ1-3; no clear D gene. V was cut by 1 base and J by 3 bases, with 4 bases left in between. CDR3 length: 13 residues. CDR1 is SGHTA and CDR2 is FQGNSA in the germline V gene. The CDR3 region is CASSLELGNTIYF. The CDR3 DNA reads as TGTGCCAGCAGCTTAGAACTTGGAAACACCATATATTTT.

This clone occurred once. The chain combines TRBV12-5 with TRBJ2-1; TRBD2 might be the D (6 bases). CDR3 size: 14 residues. V was cut by 0 bases and J by 7 bases, with 10 bases left in between. The germline gives CDR1 LGHNT, CDR2 FRNRAP. The CDR3 sequence: CASGLVGGENEQFF. The CDR3 DNA reads TGTGCTAGTGGTTTGGTAGGAGGGGAGAATGAGCAGTTCTTC.

As DNA, the CDR3 is TGCGCCAGCAGTCAACTAGCGGGAGGCTCGAGCTCCTACGAGCAGTACTTC. Protein: CASSQLAGGSSSYEQYF. The chain employs TRBV23-1 and TRBJ2-7; 11 bases line up with TRBD2. TRBV23-1 is known as an ORF, though its function is uncertain. CDR3 length equals 17 residues. V shed 2 bases, J shed 0 bases, and the junction held 6 bases outside the gene matches.

The chain joins TRBV7-8 to TRBJ2-7, with D possibly matching TRBD2 (7 bases). The V end lost 8 bases, the J end lost 7 bases, and 24 bases lay between the germline ends. CDR1 SGHVS and CDR2 FQNEAQ come from the germline V gene. This CDR3 has 15 amino acids. The CDR3 coding sequence is TGTGCCAGCTCCTCCCTTAAGGGGGGGCCGGGGGAGCAGTACTTC. It encodes CASSSLKGGPGEQYF.

This chain connects TRBV10-3 to TRBJ2-7; 10 bases are a match to TRBD1. CDR3 size: 14 residues. With V trimmed by 4 bases and J by 6 bases, 6 bases remained unmatched. Germline CDR1 ENHRY, CDR2 SYGVKD. The CDR3 DNA sequence: TGTGCCATCAGTGTTGGACAGGGGGAGAGCGAGCAGTACTTC. Its protein is CAISVGQGESEQYF.

The chain combines TRBV7-8 with TRBJ1-5; unclear D gene. The CDR3 is 16 amino acids. V was shortened by 1 base and J by 0 bases, with 10 bases between the two germline ends. In germline, CDR1 is SGHVS, CDR2 FQNEAQ. The CDR3 protein is CASSLVGSFSNQPQHF. The DNA of the CDR3 is TGTGCCAGCAGCTTAGTTGGCAGTTTTAGCAATCAGCCCCAGCATTTT.

The chain has TRBV11-2 and TRBJ2-6; no reliable D call. The CDR3 is made up of 13 amino acids. V was shortened by 6 bases and J by 3 bases, with 6 bases between the two germline ends. Germline CDR1 is SGHAT and CDR2 is FQNNGV. CDR3 region: CASRPGGANVLTF. In nucleotides, the CDR3 is TGTGCCAGCAGGCCAGGTGGGGCCAACGTCCTGACTTTC.

DNA for the CDR3: TGTGCCAGCAGTTTCCCTGGAGGGAGCGGAAACACCATATATTTT. Protein product: CASSFPGGSGNTIYF. This sequence joins TRBV28 and TRBJ1-3; D is unclear. The germline CDR1 and CDR2 sequences are MDHEN and SYDVKM. CDR3 length equals 15 residues. V was trimmed by 3 bases and J by 4 bases, leaving 13 bases between them.

This chain links TRBV13 with TRBJ2-4; 7 bases line up with TRBD1. This CDR3 region has 15 residues. The germline CDR1 and CDR2 sequences are PRHDT and FYEKMQ (reference sequence). Trimming cost V 5 bases and J 0 bases; bases outside gene matches: 4. CDR3 in DNA: TGTGCCAGCAGCCTGGGACAGCTAGCCAAAAACATTCAGTACTTC. It is translated as CASSLGQLAKNIQYF.

The chain employs TRBV18 and TRBJ2-7; TRBD1 is a possible D gene (6 bases). Germline lookup yields CDR1 KGHSH and CDR2 LQKENI. V dropped 3 bases and J dropped 2 bases, with 11 bases sitting between them. The CDR3 has 14 amino acids. The DNA for the CDR3 is TGTGCCAGCTCACCTGGACAGCGTACCTACGAGCAGTACTTC. Translating gives CASSPGQRTYEQYF.

The rearrangement links TRBV19 to TRBJ1-5; 7 positions match TRBD1. The V segment lost 8 bases and the J segment 5 bases; nucleotides outside the gene matches: 6. This CDR3 is 13 amino acids long. Germline V lookup: CDR1 LNHDA, CDR2 SQIVND (reference sequence). In DNA, the CDR3 is TGTGCCAGTTGTCAGGGGGACCATCAGCCCCAGCATTTT. The encoded protein is CASCQGDHQPQHF.

This sequence joins TRBV4-2 and TRBJ1-1; D is unclear. CDR3 length equals 15 residues. The germline V and J ends were trimmed by 0 bases and 3 bases, with 11 bases remaining between them. Germline-derived CDR1 and CDR2 are LGHNA and YNFKEQ. The CDR3: CASSQESGRDTEAFF. The CDR3 region has the DNA TGTGCCAGCAGCCAAGAATCTGGGAGAGACACTGAAGCTTTCTTT.

This chain uses TRBV7-9 with TRBJ1-1; D is uncertain. Trimming pared 3 bases from V and 7 bases from J, leaving 6 bases between. The CDR3 is 11 amino acids. Germline-derived CDR1 and CDR2 are SEHNR and FQNEAQ (reference sequence). The CDR3 nucleotides are TGTGCCAGCAGCTTCACATTTGAAGCTTTCTTT. Translated, it gives CASSFTFEAFF. Together with reference TRBV7-9 and TRBJ1-1, the CDR3 gives the full variable domain: DTGVSQNPRHKITKRGQNVTFRCDPISEHNRLYWYRQTLGQGPEFLTYFQNEAQLEKSRLLSDRFSAERPKGSFSTLEIQRTEQGDSAMYLCASSFTFEAFFGQGTRLTVV.

This chain connects TRBV30 to TRBJ1-6; D remains ambiguous. The CDR3 is made up of 15 amino acids. The germline gives CDR1 GTSNPN, CDR2 SVGIG (reference sequence). Trimming removed 0 bases from V and 11 bases from J, with 17 bases in between. CDR3: CAWSVRAPAEAPLHF. The CDR3 nucleotides read TGTGCCTGGAGTGTTAGAGCTCCAGCCGAGGCACCCCTCCACTTT.

The chain couples TRBV2 to TRBJ1-4, with TRBD1 matching 9 bases. Trimming removed 2 bases from V and 7 bases from J; junction bases left unmatched: 5. The CDR3 runs to 15 residues. Germline V gene data show CDR1 as SNHLY and CDR2 as FYNNEI. The CDR3 DNA follows: TGTGCCAGCAGTGAACGGGACAGGGTTAGTGAAAAACTGTTTTTT. It yields the protein CASSERDRVSEKLFF.